These T cell receptor beta chains were read from a single sample in a study of cytomegalovirus exposure and HLA in healthy donors. Profiling relied on immunoSEQ multiplex PCR, and the TCRdb table lists in-frame clones only, not all of them. This sample has 150,000 to 200,000 clones; 65% to 70% occur once, and the top ten carry about 10%. Source material: PBMCs. The origin of the receptors is a man aged 25-45 years in good health and CMV-seropositive. CDR3s leave out the opening cysteine and the closing phenylalanine or tryptophan.

v_gene | CDR3aa
TRBV6-5 | ASWGDLYYEQY
TRBV7-2 | ASSLTGNQPQH
TRBV7-8 | ASSLIGAGNQETQY
TRBV27 | ASTPRRSSYEQY
TRBV6-6 | ASNRGGGRAGDTQY
TRBV6-5 | ASSMGQRADTQY
TRBV27 | ASSLSSGTGYTDTQY
TRBV7-8 | ASSFSLRGRNTGELF
TRBV5-1 | ASSLGQGAWEKLF
TRBV25-1 | ASSERLAAETQY
TRBV7-9 | ASSWETSTEAF
TRBV14 | ASSQVGGDEQF
TRBV6-5 | ASTKEGGSNSPLH
TRBV6-4 | ASSVPGGELF
TRBV6-5 | ASSRDRAHEQY
TRBV7-6 | ASSSRQSYEQY
TRBV5-1 | ASFAGGEWNEQF
TRBV7-8 | ASSTGLRSPLH
TRBV10-2 | ASSESTHQNTEAF
TRBV6-5 | ASSPGGGYEQY
TRBV27 | ASTPRGSNQPQH
TRBV6-6 | ASTTSTDTQY
TRBV14 | ASSQVNTRTLNTEAF
TRBV28 | ASSSYGETDTQY
TRBV12-5 | ASGSEAGANVLT
TRBV28 | ASSTTTSAFPYEQY
TRBV19 | ASSMWRDEQF
TRBV5-1 | ASARTSGSVRNEQF
TRBV4-2 | ASSQAGLANNEQF
TRBV5-6 | ASSLAGLKETQY
TRBV27 | ASSLLRAGIDSEQY
TRBV5-1 | ASSLGTGGSNQPQH
TRBV29-1 | SVGAARRGYEQY
TRBV5-4 | ASSPLGGAYEQY
TRBV11-2 | ASRRGGGGEKLF
TRBV2 | ASRETSGRPGELF
TRBV6-5 | ATQLEEGIMPQH
TRBV29-1 | SVGYRISGTQSSYEQY
TRBV19 | ASSGGTGGKGQPQH
TRBV12-5 | ASGYKPGSEGEQF
TRBV7-9 | ASSFPGQGPDTQY
TRBV6-5 | ASTRSDRPGYGYT
TRBV11-3 | ASSSRRGITYNEQF
TRBV5-1 | ASSPDGLAGGRMPQY
TRBV18 | ASSPPSAVHEKLF
TRBV6-1 | ASSEQGAGGKLF
TRBV7-3 | ASSLTDRGGTGELF
TRBV7-8 | ASSLARWTSNYGYT
TRBV9 | ASSQRGEGAKNIQY
TRBV5-1 | ASSATGVSSYEQY
TRBV5-1 | ASSHRHLNTEAF
TRBV9 | ASSPNSGNTIY
TRBV6-6 | ASSTRHEAF
TRBV19 | ASSIGTSGRDIAYEQY
TRBV27 | ASSRKGQPGTGELF
TRBV7-3 | ASSSTSGFPRFYNEQF
TRBV6-6 | ATAPSGSSYEQY